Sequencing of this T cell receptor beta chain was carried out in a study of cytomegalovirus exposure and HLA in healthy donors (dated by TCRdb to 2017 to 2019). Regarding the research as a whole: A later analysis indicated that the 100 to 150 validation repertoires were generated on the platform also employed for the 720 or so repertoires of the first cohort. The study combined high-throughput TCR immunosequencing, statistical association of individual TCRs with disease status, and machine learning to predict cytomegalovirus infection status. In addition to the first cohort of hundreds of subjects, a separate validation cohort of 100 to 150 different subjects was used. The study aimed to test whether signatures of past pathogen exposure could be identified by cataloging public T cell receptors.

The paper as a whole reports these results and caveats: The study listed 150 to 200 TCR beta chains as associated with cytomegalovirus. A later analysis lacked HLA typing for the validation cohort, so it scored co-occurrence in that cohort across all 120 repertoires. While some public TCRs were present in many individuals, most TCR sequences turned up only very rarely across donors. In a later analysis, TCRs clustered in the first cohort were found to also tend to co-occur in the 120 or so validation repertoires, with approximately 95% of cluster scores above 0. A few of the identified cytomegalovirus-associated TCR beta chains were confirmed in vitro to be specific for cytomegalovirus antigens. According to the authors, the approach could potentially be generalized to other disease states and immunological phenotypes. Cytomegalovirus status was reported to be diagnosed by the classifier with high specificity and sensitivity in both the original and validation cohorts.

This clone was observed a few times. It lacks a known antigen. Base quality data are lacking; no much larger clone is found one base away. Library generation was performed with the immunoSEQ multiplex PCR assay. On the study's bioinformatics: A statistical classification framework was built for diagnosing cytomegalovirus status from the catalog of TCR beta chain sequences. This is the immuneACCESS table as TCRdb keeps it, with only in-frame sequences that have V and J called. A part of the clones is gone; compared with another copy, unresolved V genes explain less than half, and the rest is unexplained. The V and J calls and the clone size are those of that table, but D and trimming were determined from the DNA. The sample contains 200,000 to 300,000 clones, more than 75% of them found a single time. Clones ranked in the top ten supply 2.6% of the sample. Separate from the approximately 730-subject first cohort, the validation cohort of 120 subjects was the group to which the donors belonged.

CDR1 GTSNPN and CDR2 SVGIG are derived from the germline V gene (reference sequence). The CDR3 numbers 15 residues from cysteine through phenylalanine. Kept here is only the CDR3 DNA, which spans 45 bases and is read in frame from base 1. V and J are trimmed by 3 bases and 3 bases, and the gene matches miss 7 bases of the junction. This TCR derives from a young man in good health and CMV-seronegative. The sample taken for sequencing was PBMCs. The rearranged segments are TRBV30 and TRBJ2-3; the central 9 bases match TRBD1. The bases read TGTGCCTGGAGCCCGGGACAGGGAATAACAGATACGCAGTATTTT. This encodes CAWSPGQGITDTQYF.